This T cell receptor beta chain was captured in a study of CXCR3-negative and CXCR3-positive naive CD8 T cells. The CDR3 length is 15 residues. The V gene's germline CDR1 is SNHLY and CDR2 FYNNEI. Study-wide results and caveats: The majority of assays used fresh PBMCs, and CXCR3 expression partially decreased after cryopreservation. Naive cells, whether CXCR3-negative or CXCR3-positive, had similar TRBV-TRBJ usage, while memory cells differed. Comparison of naive cells showed more hydrophobic TRB CDR3s in CXCR3-positive than in CXCR3-negative naive cells.

As for this clonotype: The antigen remains undetermined.

Through 5' RACE with UMI labels, the TRB cDNA libraries were prepared. From its re-call of the 5' RACE reads, TCRdb lists each CDR3 protein once, without DNA. The table for this sample gives about 130,000 distinct CDR3 sequences. Specimen: naive CXCR3+ CD8+ T cells from blood. Subset given: CD45RO-CCR7+CD27+CD95- naive CD8+ T cells expressing CXCR3 (TNR3+). The receptor was derived from a human donor in good health. Some clones in this sample may be carry-over from other donors' samples. The chain uses TRBV2 and TRBJ2-5; TCRdb's D call of TRBD2 is untestable without DNA. CDR3 sequence: CASTEWREDQETQYF.